A single sample gave rise to the 5 T cell receptor beta chains below, sequenced in a study of cytomegalovirus exposure and HLA in healthy donors. PCR amplification relied on 60 Vbeta primers (plus 13 Jbeta primers). Sequencing used immunoSEQ multiplex PCR; TCRdb keeps in-frame clones, though not all of them. The data hold roughly 150,000 clones, with approximately 80% observed a single time. Sequencing used PBMCs. These receptors were obtained from a woman between 18 and 29 years old in good health and CMV-seronegative.

This clone has a single count. The rearrangement links TRBV5-1 to TRBJ2-6; tentatively, D is TRBD1 (5 bases). The CDR3 has 17 amino acids. Germline V lookup: CDR1 SGHRS, CDR2 YFSETQ. Deletions cut 4 bases from V and 4 bases from J, with 18 bases between. The CDR3 is CASSGHQLLSGANVLTF. CDR3 DNA sequence: TGCGCCAGCAGCGGACACCAGTTGCTCTCAGGGGCCAACGTCCTGACTTTC.

The chain uses TRBV11-2 and TRBJ2-1; no reliable D call. Trimming took 5 bases from V and 10 from J, leaving 15 bases between them. The germline V gene has CDR1 SGHAT and CDR2 FQNNGV. The CDR3 covers 13 residues. CDR3 coding DNA: TGTGCCAGCAGCCCCCTCCAACTCGTCGAGCAGTTCTTC. Translating gives CASSPLQLVEQFF.

This rearrangement joins TRBV9 to TRBJ2-1; D perhaps matches TRBD2 (6 bases). This CDR3 has 15 residues. Germline values: CDR1 SGDLS, CDR2 YYNGEE. The V end lost 4 bases, the J end lost 8 bases, and 19 bases lay between the germline ends. CDR3 loop: CASSSRGGVVDEQFF. Here the CDR3 DNA reads TGTGCCAGCAGCTCCCGAGGAGGGGTAGTCGATGAGCAGTTCTTC.

The chain carries TRBV5-8 and TRBJ2-3, with TRBD1 identical over 8 bases. The CDR3 length is 14 residues. The V segment lost 4 bases and the J segment 1 base; nucleotides outside the gene matches: 2. Germline CDR1 reads SGHTS; CDR2 reads YDEGEE. CDR3 residues: CASSPTGGTDTQYF. The CDR3 bases are TGTGCCAGCAGCCCGACAGGGGGCACAGATACGCAGTATTTT.

In this sample, this clone turned up a few times. This chain joins TRBV25-1 and TRBJ1-1; D is uncertain. CDR3 length: 15 residues. V lost 3 bases and J lost 3, with 14 bases in between. Germline V gene sequence: CDR1 MGHDK, CDR2 SYGVNS. As DNA, the CDR3 is TGTGCCAGCAGTGATGTATGGTTACCGGACACTGAAGCTTTCTTT. Translating it yields CASSDVWLPDTEAFF.